At least ten counts were recorded for the clone carrying this T cell receptor beta chain. Its antigen is unidentified. The sample belongs to a study of spatial heterogeneity in lung cancer. Whole-study findings and limits: Mutation tallies in tumors tracked expanded intratumoral alpha and beta TCR counts.

Time point in this sample: sample taken at primary tumor resection. Unsorted samples of tumor, nontumor lung or frozen PBMC had their whole RNA sequenced. TCRdb passed the 5' RACE reads through MiXCR, listing each CDR3 protein once. Seen here are 4,500 to 5,000 distinct CDR3 sequences, around an eighth observed once, and the top ten hold roughly 26%. Germline V gene lookup returns CDR1 MDHEN and CDR2 SYDVKM. V dropped 2 bases and J dropped 9 bases, with 11 bases sitting between them. This CDR3 contains 13 residues. The V call is TRBV28, the J call TRBJ1-5; D ambiguous. The TCR was taken from a male donor with early-stage non-small cell lung cancer. The sample in question was lung tumor tissue, obtained at surgery. CDR3 sequence: CASSLTAFRPQHF. The CDR3 nucleotides are TGTGCCAGCAGTTTAACGGCCTTTCGGCCCCAGCATTTT.